These 5 T cell receptor beta chains originate from one sample sequenced in a study of post-analysis software for immune sequencing data. Study results and caveats: Controls showed lower frequencies than patients for 5 or 6 TRBV segments, and TRBV5-6, TRBV5-1 and TRBV20-1 were among these.

Built from TCR beta cDNA, the libraries had unique molecular identifiers in them. A single record per CDR3 protein comes from TCRdb applying MiXCR to the PCR reads. The repertoire has about 800,000 distinct CDR3 sequences, roughly 30% of them found once; the top ten carry roughly 0.57%. No antigen is known for these receptors. Sequencing was done on a sample of blood. The receptors come from a girl between 5 and 17 years old with multiple sclerosis.

V gene TRBV2 combines with J gene TRBJ2-5; unclear D gene. Trimming stripped 3 bases from V and 1 base from J, with 6 bases between. Germline V gene data show CDR1 as SNHLY and CDR2 as FYNNEI. The CDR3 totals 13 residues. The CDR3 here is CASSDWLQETQYF. CDR3 nucleotide sequence: TGTGCCAGCAGTGATTGGCTCCAAGAGACCCAGTACTTC.

This clonotype has more than one count but fewer than ten. The chain combines TRBV20-1 with TRBJ2-7; perhaps TRBD2 as D (7 bases). CDR1 is DFQATT, CDR2 SNEGSKA, per germline (reference sequence). The CDR3 is 15 residues long. CDR3 loop: CSLHPRQGRGYEQYF. The CDR3 bases are TGCAGCCTCCACCCCAGGCAGGGGAGGGGCTACGAGCAGTACTTC.

The chain combines TRBV5-1 with TRBJ1-1, with TRBD1 as a possible D gene (5 bases). This CDR3 contains 14 residues. Germline V CDR1 and CDR2: SGHRS, YFSETQ. V dropped 5 bases and J dropped 6 bases, with 17 bases sitting between them. CDR3 in amino acids: CASSSGPKLAEAFF. In DNA, the CDR3 is TGCGCCAGCAGTTCGGGGCCGAAGCTCGCTGAAGCTTTCTTT.

The chain uses TRBV28 and TRBJ1-2; 11 nucleotides line up with TRBD1. CDR1 is MDHEN, CDR2 SYDVKM, per germline. This CDR3 is 16 amino acids long. V shed 5 bases and J 7 bases; nucleotides not matched to a gene: 12. CDR3 sequence reads: CASSQHRDRGLSGYTF. CDR3 DNA: TGTGCCAGCAGTCAACACCGGGACAGGGGGTTAAGTGGCTACACCTTC.

The chain has TRBV3-1 and TRBJ2-1; TRBD2 matches 11 bases. V shed 4 bases and J 8 bases; nucleotides not matched to a gene: 7. Germline CDR1 is LGHDT and CDR2 is YNNKEL (reference sequence). This CDR3 comprises 15 residues. The CDR3 loop is CASSPRLAGIHEQFF. CDR3 coding DNA: TGTGCCAGCAGCCCCAGACTAGCGGGGATCCATGAGCAGTTCTTC.